This TCR beta chain was recovered during a study of blood T cell repertoires in COVID-19. Under the authors' procedure: The authors estimated nucleated cell counts from reference gene primer amplification. The repertoire was sequenced with immunoSEQ multiplex PCR; TCRdb's copy has only in-frame clones and lacks some. Clone size and the V and J calls come from that table; the DNA yielded D and trimming. The repertoire includes 120,000 or so clones, 65% to 90% of them detected once, and 25% to 30% sits in the top ten. The material sequenced was peripheral blood. This sequence was found in a woman at least 80 years old with acute or convalescent COVID-19.

CDR3 DNA sequence: TGTGCCAGTAGTACAGACAGGGGGCAGCCCCAGCATTTT. It yields the protein CASSTDRGQPQHF. The chain uses TRBV19 and TRBJ1-5; 9 positions match TRBD1. Germline-derived CDR1 and CDR2 are LNHDA and SQIVND (reference sequence). The CDR3 has 13 amino acids. The J segment lost 7 bases and the V segment lost 4 bases, leaving 2 bases of the junction unmatched.